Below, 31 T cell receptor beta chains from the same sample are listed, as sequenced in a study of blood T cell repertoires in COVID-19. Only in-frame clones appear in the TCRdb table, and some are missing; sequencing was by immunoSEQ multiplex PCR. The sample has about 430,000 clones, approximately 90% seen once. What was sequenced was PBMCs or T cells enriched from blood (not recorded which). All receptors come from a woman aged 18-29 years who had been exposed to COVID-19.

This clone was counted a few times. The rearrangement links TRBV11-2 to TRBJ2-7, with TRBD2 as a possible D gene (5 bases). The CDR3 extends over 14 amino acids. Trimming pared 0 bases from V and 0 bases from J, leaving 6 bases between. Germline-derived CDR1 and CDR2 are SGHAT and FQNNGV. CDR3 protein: CASSLERVSYEQYF. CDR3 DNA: TGTGCCAGCAGCTTAGAGCGGGTCTCCTACGAGCAGTACTTC.

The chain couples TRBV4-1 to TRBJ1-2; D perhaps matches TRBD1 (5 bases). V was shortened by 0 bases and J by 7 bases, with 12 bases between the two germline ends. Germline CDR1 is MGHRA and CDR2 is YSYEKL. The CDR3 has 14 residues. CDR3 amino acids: CASSQDPTGGGYTF. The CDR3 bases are TGCGCCAGCAGCCAAGATCCAACCGGGGGTGGCTACACCTTC.

As DNA, the CDR3 is TGTGCCAGCTCCCGGAAGGCGGAGGGGGCCGGGATGAACACTGAAGCTTTCTTT. It encodes CASSRKAEGAGMNTEAFF. The chain couples TRBV18 to TRBJ1-1, with 7 bases that match TRBD1. The CDR3 length is 18 residues. Looked up from germline, CDR1 is KGHSH and CDR2 is LQKENI. The V and J ends lost 6 bases and 0 bases, in that order; junction bases with no gene match: 16.

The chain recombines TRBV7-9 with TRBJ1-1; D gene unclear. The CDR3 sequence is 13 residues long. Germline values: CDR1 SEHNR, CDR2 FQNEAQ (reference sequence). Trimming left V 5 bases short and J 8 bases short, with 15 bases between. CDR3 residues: CASSHLTSSEAFF. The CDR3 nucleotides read TGTGCCAGCAGCCATCTCACGAGCTCAGAAGCTTTCTTT.

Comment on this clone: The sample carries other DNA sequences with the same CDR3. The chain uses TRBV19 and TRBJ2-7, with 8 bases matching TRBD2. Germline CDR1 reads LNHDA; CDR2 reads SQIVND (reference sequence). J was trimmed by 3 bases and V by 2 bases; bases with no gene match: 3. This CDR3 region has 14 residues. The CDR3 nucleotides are TGTGCCAGTAGTATAACCAGCGGGAGCTACGAGCAGTACTTC. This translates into CASSITSGSYEQYF.

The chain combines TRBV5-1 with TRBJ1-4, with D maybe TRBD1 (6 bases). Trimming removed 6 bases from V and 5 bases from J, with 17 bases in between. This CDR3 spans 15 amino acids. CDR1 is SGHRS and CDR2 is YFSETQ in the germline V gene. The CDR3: CASTPRGTANEKLFF. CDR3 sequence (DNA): TGCGCCAGCACCCCTAGGGGGACCGCGAATGAAAAACTGTTTTTT.

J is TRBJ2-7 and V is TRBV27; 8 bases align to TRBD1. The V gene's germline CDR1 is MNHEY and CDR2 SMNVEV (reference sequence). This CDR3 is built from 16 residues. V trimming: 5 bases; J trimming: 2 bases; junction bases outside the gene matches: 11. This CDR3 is CASSLWTGIGAYEQYF. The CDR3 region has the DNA TGTGCCAGCAGTCTATGGACAGGGATTGGGGCCTACGAGCAGTACTTC.

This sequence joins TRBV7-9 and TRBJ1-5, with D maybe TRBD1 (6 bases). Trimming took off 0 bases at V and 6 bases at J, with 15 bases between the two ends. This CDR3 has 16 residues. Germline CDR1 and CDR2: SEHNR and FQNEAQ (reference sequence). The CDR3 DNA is TGTGCCAGCAGCTTAGCTACGGGGGGCGCGGGTCAGCCCCAGCATTTT. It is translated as CASSLATGGAGQPQHF.

In DNA, the CDR3 is TGTGCCAGCAGTTCCGCCGGGACAGGGTACTACGAGCAGTACTTC. Its translation is CASSSAGTGYYEQYF. The J gene is TRBJ2-7, the V gene TRBV6-2 or TRBV6-3, with 9 bases aligning to TRBD1. Germline assignment: CDR1 MNHEY and CDR2 SVGEGT. V gave up 4 bases and J gave up 3 bases; unmatched junction bases: 7. This CDR3 region has 15 residues.

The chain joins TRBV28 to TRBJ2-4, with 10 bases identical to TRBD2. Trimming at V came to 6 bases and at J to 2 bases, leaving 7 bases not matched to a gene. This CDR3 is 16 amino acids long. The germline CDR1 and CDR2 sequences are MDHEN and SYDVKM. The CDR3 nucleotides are TGTGCCAGCAGCCTAACAGCGGGGGGGACCAAAAACATTCAGTACTTC. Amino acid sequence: CASSLTAGGTKNIQYF. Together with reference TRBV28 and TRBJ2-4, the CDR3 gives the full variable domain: DVKVTQSSRYLVKRTGEKVFLECVQDMDHENMFWYRQDPGLGLRLIYFSYDVKMKEKGDIPEGYSVSREKKERFSLILESASTNQTSMYLCASSLTAGGTKNIQYFGAGTRLSVL.

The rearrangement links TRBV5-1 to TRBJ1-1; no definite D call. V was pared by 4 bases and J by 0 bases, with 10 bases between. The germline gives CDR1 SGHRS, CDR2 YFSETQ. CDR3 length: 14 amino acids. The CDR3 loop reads CASSPHQVNTEAFF. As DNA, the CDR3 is TGCGCCAGCAGCCCCCACCAGGTGAACACTGAAGCTTTCTTT.

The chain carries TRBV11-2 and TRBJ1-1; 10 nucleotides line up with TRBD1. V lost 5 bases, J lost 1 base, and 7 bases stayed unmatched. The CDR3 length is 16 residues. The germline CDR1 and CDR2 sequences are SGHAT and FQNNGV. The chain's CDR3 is CASSMYRDRGNTEAFF. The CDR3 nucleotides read TGTGCCAGCAGCATGTACCGGGACAGGGGGAACACTGAAGCTTTCTTT. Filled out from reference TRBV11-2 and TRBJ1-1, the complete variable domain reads EAGVAQSPRYKIIEKRQSVAFWCNPISGHATLYWYQQILGQGPKLLIQFQNNGVVDDSQLPKDRFSAERLKGVDSTLKIQPAKLEDSAVYLCASSMYRDRGNTEAFFGQGTRLTVV.

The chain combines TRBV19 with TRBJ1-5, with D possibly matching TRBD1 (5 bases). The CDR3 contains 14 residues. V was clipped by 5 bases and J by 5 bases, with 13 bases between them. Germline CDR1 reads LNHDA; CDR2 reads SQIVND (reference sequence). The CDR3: CASSRPGIDQPQHF. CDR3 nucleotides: TGTGCCAGTAGTCGTCCAGGGATCGATCAGCCCCAGCATTTT.

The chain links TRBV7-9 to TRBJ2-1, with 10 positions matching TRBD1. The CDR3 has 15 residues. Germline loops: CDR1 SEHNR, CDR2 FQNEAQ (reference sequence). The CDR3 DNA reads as TGTGCTCCACCTACGGGACAGGGGTTCTACAATGAGCAGTTCTTC. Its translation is CAPPTGQGFYNEQFF.

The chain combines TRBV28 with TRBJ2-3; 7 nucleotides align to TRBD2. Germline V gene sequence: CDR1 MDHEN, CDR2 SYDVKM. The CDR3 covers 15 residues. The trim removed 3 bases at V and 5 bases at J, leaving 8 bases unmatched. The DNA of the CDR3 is TGTGCCAGCAGTTTGGGGGGAGGGTCCATAGATACGCAGTATTTT. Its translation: CASSLGGGSIDTQYF. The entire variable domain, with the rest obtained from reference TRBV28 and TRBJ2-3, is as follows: DVKVTQSSRYLVKRTGEKVFLECVQDMDHENMFWYRQDPGLGLRLIYFSYDVKMKEKGDIPEGYSVSREKKERFSLILESASTNQTSMYLCASSLGGGSIDTQYFGPGTRLTVL.

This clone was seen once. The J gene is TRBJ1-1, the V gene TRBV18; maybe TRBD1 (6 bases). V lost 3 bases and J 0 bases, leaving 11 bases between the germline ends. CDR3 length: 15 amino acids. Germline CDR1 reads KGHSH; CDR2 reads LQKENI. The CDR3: CASSPIGQLNTEAFF. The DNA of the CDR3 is TGTGCCAGCTCACCTATCGGACAGCTGAACACTGAAGCTTTCTTT.

The CDR3 sequence is CASKTSGGAPNEQFF. The DNA for the CDR3 is TGTGCCAGCAAAACCAGCGGGGGGGCCCCGAATGAGCAGTTCTTC. The chain uses TRBV28 and TRBJ2-1; 10 bases align to TRBD2. V lost 7 bases to trimming and J lost 7 bases; unmatched junction nucleotides: 10. This CDR3 has 15 amino acids. Germline V gives CDR1 MDHEN, CDR2 SYDVKM. Using reference TRBV28 and TRBJ2-1 for the parts outside the CDR3, the full variable domain is DVKVTQSSRYLVKRTGEKVFLECVQDMDHENMFWYRQDPGLGLRLIYFSYDVKMKEKGDIPEGYSVSREKKERFSLILESASTNQTSMYLCASKTSGGAPNEQFFGPGTRLTVL.

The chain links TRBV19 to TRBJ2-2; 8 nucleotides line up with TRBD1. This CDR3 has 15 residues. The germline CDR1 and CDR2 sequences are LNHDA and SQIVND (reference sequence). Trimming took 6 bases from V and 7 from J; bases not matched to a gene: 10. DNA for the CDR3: TGTGCCAGTAGCCCGACAGGGGAATTATACGGGGAGCTGTTTTTT. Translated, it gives CASSPTGELYGELFF. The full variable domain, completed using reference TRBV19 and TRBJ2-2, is DGGITQSPKYLFRKEGQNVTLSCEQNLNHDAMYWYRQDPGQGLRLIYYSQIVNDFQKGDIAEGYSVSREKKESFPLTVTSAQKNPTAFYLCASSPTGELYGELFFGEGSRLTVL.

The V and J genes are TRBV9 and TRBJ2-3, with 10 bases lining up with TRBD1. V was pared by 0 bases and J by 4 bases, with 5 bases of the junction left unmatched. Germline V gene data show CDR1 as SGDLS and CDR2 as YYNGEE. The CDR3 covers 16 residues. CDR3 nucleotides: TGTGCCAGCAGCGTAGTAGGGACAGGGGCAGCAGATACGCAGTATTTT. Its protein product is CASSVVGTGAADTQYF. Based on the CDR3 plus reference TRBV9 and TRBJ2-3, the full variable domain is DSGVTQTPKHLITATGQRVTLRCSPRSGDLSVYWYQQSLDQGLQFLIQYYNGEERAKGNILERFSAQQFPDLHSELNLSSLELGDSALYFCASSVVGTGAADTQYFGPGTRLTVL.

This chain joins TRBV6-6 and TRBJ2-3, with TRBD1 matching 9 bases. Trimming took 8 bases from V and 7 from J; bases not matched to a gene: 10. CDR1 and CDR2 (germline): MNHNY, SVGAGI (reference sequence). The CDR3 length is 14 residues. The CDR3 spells CASAFYRGQNTQYF. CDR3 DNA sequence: TGTGCCAGCGCTTTTTACAGGGGGCAGAATACGCAGTATTTT.

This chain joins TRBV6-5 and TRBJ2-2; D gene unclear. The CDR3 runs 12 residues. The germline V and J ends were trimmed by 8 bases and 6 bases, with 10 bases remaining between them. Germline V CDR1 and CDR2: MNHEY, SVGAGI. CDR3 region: CASGSGSGELFF. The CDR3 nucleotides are TGTGCCAGCGGGTCCGGGTCCGGGGAGCTGTTTTTT.

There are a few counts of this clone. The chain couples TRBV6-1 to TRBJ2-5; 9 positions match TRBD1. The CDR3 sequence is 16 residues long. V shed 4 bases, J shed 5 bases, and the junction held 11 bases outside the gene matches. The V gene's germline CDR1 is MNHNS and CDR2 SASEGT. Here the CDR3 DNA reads TGTGCCAGCAGTGCCATACCGGGACAGGGTAGGGAGACCCAGTACTTC. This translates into CASSAIPGQGRETQYF.

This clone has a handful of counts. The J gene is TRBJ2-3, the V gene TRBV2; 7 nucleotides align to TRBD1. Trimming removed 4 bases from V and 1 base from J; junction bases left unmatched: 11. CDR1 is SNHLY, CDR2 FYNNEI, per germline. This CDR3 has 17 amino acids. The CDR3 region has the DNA TGTGCCAGCAGTGCTCCGGGACAGCCTAGAGGCACAGATACGCAGTATTTT. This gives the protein CASSAPGQPRGTDTQYF.

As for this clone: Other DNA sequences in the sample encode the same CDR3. CDR3 bases: TGTGCCAGCAGTTTAGCTAGAGGCACTGAAGCTTTCTTT. Encoded protein: CASSLARGTEAFF. The chain links TRBV12-3 or TRBV12-4 to TRBJ1-1; D is uncertain. Trimming pared 0 bases from V and 4 bases from J, leaving 6 bases between. CDR3 length: 13 residues.

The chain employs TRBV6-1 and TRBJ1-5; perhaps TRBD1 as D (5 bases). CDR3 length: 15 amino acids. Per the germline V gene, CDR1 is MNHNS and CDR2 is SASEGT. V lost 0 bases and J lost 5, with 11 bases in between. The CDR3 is CASSEAGGMHQPQHF. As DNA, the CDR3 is TGTGCCAGCAGTGAAGCGGGGGGAATGCATCAGCCCCAGCATTTT.

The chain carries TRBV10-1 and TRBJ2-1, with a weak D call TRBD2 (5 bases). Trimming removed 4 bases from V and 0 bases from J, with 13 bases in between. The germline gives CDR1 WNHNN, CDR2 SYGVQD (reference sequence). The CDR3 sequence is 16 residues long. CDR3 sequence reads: CASSVGRASSYNEQFF. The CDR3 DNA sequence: TGCGCCAGCAGTGTCGGGCGGGCTAGCTCCTACAATGAGCAGTTCTTC.

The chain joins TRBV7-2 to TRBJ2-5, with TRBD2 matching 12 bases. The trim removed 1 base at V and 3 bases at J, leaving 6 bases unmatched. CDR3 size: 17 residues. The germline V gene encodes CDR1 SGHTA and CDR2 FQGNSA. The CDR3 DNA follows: TGTGCCAGCAGCTTAGGGGGTCTAGCGGGAGGGAAAGAGACCCAGTACTTC. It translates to CASSLGGLAGGKETQYF.

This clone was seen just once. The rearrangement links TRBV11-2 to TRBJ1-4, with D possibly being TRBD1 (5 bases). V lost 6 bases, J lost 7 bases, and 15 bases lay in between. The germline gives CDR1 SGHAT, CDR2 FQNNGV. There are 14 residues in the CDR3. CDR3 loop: CASSFDSFSEKLFF. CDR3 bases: TGTGCCAGCAGTTTCGACAGTTTCAGTGAAAAACTGTTTTTT.

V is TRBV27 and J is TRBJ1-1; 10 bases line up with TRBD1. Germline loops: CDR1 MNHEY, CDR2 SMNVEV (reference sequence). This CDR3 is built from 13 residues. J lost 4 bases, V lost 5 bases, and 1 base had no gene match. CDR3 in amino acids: CASSRTGGTEAFF. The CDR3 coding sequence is TGTGCCAGCAGTCGGACAGGGGGCACTGAAGCTTTCTTT.

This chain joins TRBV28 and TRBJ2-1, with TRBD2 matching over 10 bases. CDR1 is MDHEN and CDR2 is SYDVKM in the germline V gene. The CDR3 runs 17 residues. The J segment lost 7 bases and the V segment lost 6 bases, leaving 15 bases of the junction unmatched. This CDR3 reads CASSSPSGGMWGNEQFF. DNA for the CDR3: TGTGCCAGCAGCTCACCTAGCGGGGGTATGTGGGGGAATGAGCAGTTCTTC.

The chain's CDR3 is CASSPYPSGGVYEQYF. The CDR3 DNA follows: TGTGCCAGCAGCCCTTATCCTAGCGGGGGGGTCTACGAGCAGTACTTC. The chain couples TRBV3-1 (or the pseudogene TRBV3-2) to TRBJ2-7, with TRBD2 matching 12 bases. The junction had 7 bases not matched to a gene; V was cut back by 4 bases and J by 3 bases. The CDR3 has 16 amino acids. Germline lookup yields CDR1 LGHDT and CDR2 YNNKEL (reference sequence).